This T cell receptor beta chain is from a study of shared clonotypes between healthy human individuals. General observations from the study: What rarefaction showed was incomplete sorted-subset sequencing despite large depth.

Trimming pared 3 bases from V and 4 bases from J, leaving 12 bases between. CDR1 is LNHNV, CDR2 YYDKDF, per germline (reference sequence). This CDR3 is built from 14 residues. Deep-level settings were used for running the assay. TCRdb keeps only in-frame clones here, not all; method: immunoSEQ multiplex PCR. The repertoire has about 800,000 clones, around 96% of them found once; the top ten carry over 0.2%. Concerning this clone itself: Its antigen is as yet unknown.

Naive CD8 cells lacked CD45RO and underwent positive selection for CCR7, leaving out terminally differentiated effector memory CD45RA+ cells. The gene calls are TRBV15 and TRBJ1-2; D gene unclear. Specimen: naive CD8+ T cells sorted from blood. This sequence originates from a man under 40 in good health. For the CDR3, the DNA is TGTGCCACCAGCAGGGCCAGAACGGGCTATGGCTACACCTTC. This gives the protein CATSRARTGYGYTF.